The 28 T cell receptor beta chains reported below all come from one sample, sequenced in a study of T cell clonotyping in hematopoietic cell transplantation (dated by TCRdb to about 2021). The library was prepared using the immunoSEQ multiplex PCR assay. TCRdb carries this immuneACCESS record with in-frame sequences only. Its versions omit some clonotypes, under half of them owing to an unresolved V gene in the studies checked, with the rest unexplained. The table for this sample lists around 17,000 clones; about 71% of them were counted only once. Of the sample, 7.5% to 10% is held by the ten largest clones. Sequenced input: peripheral blood mononuclear cells. The source is an older woman in good health. Some clones in this sample may be carry-over from other donors' samples.

This sequence joins TRBV27 and TRBJ2-2, with TRBD1 matching 11 bases. V lost 6 bases and J lost 4; bases outside the gene matches: 7. Germline V lookup: CDR1 MNHEY, CDR2 SMNVEV (reference sequence). The length of the CDR3 is 16 residues. As DNA, the CDR3 is TGTGCCAGCAGACAACCGGGACAGGGGGGCACCGGGGAGCTGTTTTTT. Translation: CASRQPGQGGTGELFF.

J is TRBJ2-7 and V is TRBV5-6; 7 nucleotides agree with TRBD1. Unmatched junction bases numbered 9, after V lost 3 bases and J lost 0 bases. Germline V gene lookup returns CDR1 SGHDT and CDR2 YYEEEE. The CDR3 is 16 amino acids. The CDR3 DNA sequence: TGTGCCAGCAGCTCCTACAGGGGCTATAGCTCCTACGAGCAGTACTTC. Translating gives CASSSYRGYSSYEQYF.

This clone was observed once. The chain recombines TRBV2 with TRBJ1-1, with D uncertain. The germline V and J ends were trimmed by 6 bases and 0 bases, with 8 bases remaining between them. CDR1 and CDR2 (germline): SNHLY, FYNNEI. The CDR3 contains 13 residues. CDR3 sequence (DNA): TGTGCCAGCAGGTCCGAGATGAACACTGAAGCTTTCTTT. This encodes CASRSEMNTEAFF.

This clone has a single count. This chain links TRBV2 with TRBJ2-7, with D unclear. The germline V gene encodes CDR1 SNHLY and CDR2 FYNNEI. V was cut by 7 bases and J by 0 bases, with 10 bases left in between. This CDR3 contains 13 residues. The CDR3 protein is CASKHPRSYEQYF. The CDR3 bases are TGTGCCAGCAAACACCCCCGCTCCTACGAGCAGTACTTC.

The chain recombines TRBV5-1 with TRBJ2-5; 10 nucleotides match TRBD2. The junction had 6 bases not matched to a gene; V was cut back by 5 bases and J by 5 bases. The CDR3 loop spans 14 amino acids. Per germline, CDR1 SGHRS and CDR2 YFSETQ. CDR3 coding DNA: TGCGCCAGCAGGAGCGGGAGGGGATTGGAGACCCAGTACTTC. Translation gives CASRSGRGLETQYF.

The chain uses TRBV6-5 and TRBJ2-1, with TRBD2 matching 9 bases. Germline trimming cut 7 bases from V and 7 bases from J; bases unmatched to any gene: 8. This CDR3 spans 14 amino acids. CDR1 and CDR2 from the germline V gene are MNHEY and SVGAGI. Here the CDR3 DNA reads TGTGCCAGCACCCCCGGGACTAGCCTTAATGAGCAGTTCTTC. Its protein is CASTPGTSLNEQFF.

The V call is TRBV29-1, the J call TRBJ2-3; D call uncertain. Trimming removed 4 bases at V and 1 base at J, with 3 bases between. Per germline, CDR1 SQVTM and CDR2 ANQGSEA. This CDR3 contains 11 residues. The CDR3 DNA follows: TGCAGCGTTGGCCGCACAGATACGCAGTATTTT. Its translation is CSVGRTDTQYF.

This clone is a singleton in its sample. The chain links TRBV28 to TRBJ2-7; 12 nucleotides align to TRBD1. The CDR3 contains 15 residues. V lost 6 bases, J lost 10 bases, and 13 bases stayed unmatched. Germline V lookup: CDR1 MDHEN, CDR2 SYDVKM. CDR3 sequence (DNA): TGTGCCAGCAGCCCCCCCTTGGGACAGGGGGCACAACAGTACTTC. It specifies CASSPPLGQGAQQYF. Together with reference TRBV28 and TRBJ2-7, the CDR3 gives the full variable domain: DVKVTQSSRYLVKRTGEKVFLECVQDMDHENMFWYRQDPGLGLRLIYFSYDVKMKEKGDIPEGYSVSREKKERFSLILESASTNQTSMYLCASSPPLGQGAQQYFGPGTRLTVT.

This chain connects TRBV28 to TRBJ2-7, with D hard to call. The CDR3 has 14 amino acids. Trimming took off 5 bases at V and 2 bases at J, with 13 bases between the two ends. Per the germline V gene, CDR1 is MDHEN and CDR2 is SYDVKM. CDR3 in DNA: TGTGCCAGCAGTACCCGGCTTAATCCCTACGAGCAGTACTTC. This codes for CASSTRLNPYEQYF.

The chain combines TRBV6-5 with TRBJ2-7; the D gene is possibly TRBD2 (6 bases). This CDR3 has 15 amino acids. Per germline, CDR1 MNHEY and CDR2 SVGAGI. Trimming removed 5 bases at V and 4 bases at J, with 18 bases between. The CDR3 sequence: CASSRSGTGEYEQYF. The CDR3 nucleotides read TGTGCCAGCAGTCGCTCCGGGACTGGGGAGTACGAGCAGTACTTC.

V gene TRBV7-8 combines with J gene TRBJ2-7; the D is unclear. The CDR3 consists of 11 residues. Germline V CDR1 and CDR2: SGHVS, FQNEAQ. Trimming left V 5 bases short and J 0 bases short, with 2 bases between. In DNA, the CDR3 is TGTGCCAGCAGCCCCTCCTACGAGCAGTACTTC. Translation: CASSPSYEQYF.

This clone was recorded only once. This chain joins TRBV7-2 and TRBJ1-1; D gene uncertain. Germline loops: CDR1 SGHTA, CDR2 FQGNSA. V dropped 1 base and J dropped 8 bases, with 11 bases sitting between them. The length of the CDR3 is 13 residues. CDR3 DNA sequence: TGTGCCAGCAGCTTAGGAGGTCAGTTAGAAGCTTTCTTT. It yields the protein CASSLGGQLEAFF.

This clone came up a few times. V is TRBV19 and J is TRBJ2-1; the D is unclear. The germline gives CDR1 LNHDA, CDR2 SQIVND (reference sequence). V was pared by 6 bases and J by 0 bases, with 12 bases between. The CDR3 has 15 amino acids. The CDR3 here is CASRLYLSSYNEQFF. The CDR3 DNA reads as TGTGCCAGTAGACTGTACCTTAGCTCCTACAATGAGCAGTTCTTC. The full variable domain, its missing parts supplied by reference TRBV19 and TRBJ2-1, is DGGITQSPKYLFRKEGQNVTLSCEQNLNHDAMYWYRQDPGQGLRLIYYSQIVNDFQKGDIAEGYSVSREKKESFPLTVTSAQKNPTAFYLCASRLYLSSYNEQFFGPGTRLTVL.

This clone was counted once. The V call is TRBV28, the J call TRBJ1-3, with D possibly matching TRBD1 (5 bases). Per the germline V gene, CDR1 is MDHEN and CDR2 is SYDVKM. CDR3 length equals 14 residues. V lost 8 bases, J lost 0 bases, and 11 bases lay in between. The CDR3 DNA sequence: TGTGCCAGCGAGACGGGGGGCTCTGGAAACACCATATATTTT. Its protein is CASETGGSGNTIYF.

The V gene is TRBV4-2, the J gene TRBJ2-6; TRBD1 matches at 11 bases. This CDR3 has 18 residues. Germline V gene data show CDR1 as LGHNA and CDR2 as YNFKEQ. V shed 5 bases and J 1 base; nucleotides not matched to a gene: 7. The CDR3 DNA reads as TGTGCCAGCAGCGCACCGGGACAGGGGGATTCTGGGGCCAACGTCCTGACTTTC. Encoded protein: CASSAPGQGDSGANVLTF.

Remarks on this clone: The junction shows a germline mismatch at one end, possibly a read error. CDR3 protein: CASSPSSGAATDTQYF. The CDR3 bases are TGTGCTAGCAGCCCTTCTAGCGGAGCGGCCACAGATACGCAGTATTTT. The V and J genes are TRBV7-7 and TRBJ2-3; TRBD2 matches at 7 bases. The CDR3 spans 16 residues. The V gene's germline CDR1 is SSHAT and CDR2 FNYEAQ (reference sequence). Based on the CDR3 plus reference TRBV7-7 and TRBJ2-3, the full variable domain is GAGVSQSPRYKVTKRGQDVTLRCDPISSHATLYWYQQALGQGPEFLTYFNYEAQPDKSGLPSDRFSAERPEGSISTLTIQRTEQRDSAMYRCASSPSSGAATDTQYFGPGTRLTVL.

This clone turned up a few times. The CDR3 sequence: CASRVTGGDYGYTF. The CDR3 DNA reads as TGTGCCAGTAGGGTGACAGGGGGCGACTATGGCTACACCTTC. The gene calls are TRBV19 and TRBJ1-2; 10 nucleotides line up with TRBD1. The CDR3 spans 14 residues. Germline CDR1 is LNHDA and CDR2 is SQIVND (reference sequence). The V segment lost 6 bases and the J segment 3 bases; nucleotides outside the gene matches: 4.

This clone was detected only once. V gene TRBV29-1 combines with J gene TRBJ2-5, with a weak D call TRBD1 (5 bases). CDR1 SQVTM and CDR2 ANQGSEA come from the germline V gene. This CDR3 region has 13 residues. The germline V and J ends were trimmed by 7 bases and 1 base, with 13 bases remaining between them. CDR3 nucleotide sequence: TGCAGCGCCCAGGACACCTTCCAAGAGACCCAGTACTTC. It codes for CSAQDTFQETQYF.

As concerns this clone: The junction shows a germline mismatch at one end, possibly a read error. The chain couples TRBV30 to TRBJ1-3; 11 nucleotides match TRBD1. The CDR3 has 12 amino acids. Germline V gives CDR1 GTSNPN, CDR2 SVGIG (reference sequence). The CDR3 DNA is TGTGCCTGGAGTGTAGCCTCGGGACAGGGGGATTTT. Translation gives CAWSVASGQGDF.

This chain connects TRBV28 to TRBJ1-5; D is unclear. V dropped 3 bases and J dropped 5 bases, with 5 bases sitting between them. The CDR3 covers 12 residues. The germline V gene encodes CDR1 MDHEN and CDR2 SYDVKM. CDR3 bases: TGTGCCAGCAGTTTCCTCTATCAGCCCCAGCATTTT. It is translated as CASSFLYQPQHF.

V gene TRBV7-3 combines with J gene TRBJ2-5; D is undetermined. From germline, CDR1 is SGHTA and CDR2 FQGTGA. This CDR3 spans 13 amino acids. Trimming removed 5 bases from V and 1 base from J, with 8 bases in between. This chain's CDR3 is CASSRDPQETQYF. CDR3 sequence (DNA): TGTGCCAGCAGCAGAGATCCCCAAGAGACCCAGTACTTC.

This sequence joins TRBV6-5 and TRBJ1-1; tentatively, D is TRBD1 (5 bases). V lost 0 bases and J 8 bases, leaving 13 bases between the germline ends. Per the germline V gene, CDR1 is MNHEY and CDR2 is SVGAGI. The CDR3 is 14 residues long. The DNA of the CDR3 is TGTGCCAGCAGTTACTCGAGGGACGGTAAGGAAGCTTTCTTT. Its protein product is CASSYSRDGKEAFF.

This chain links TRBV30 with TRBJ1-4; TRBD1 matches at 7 bases. Germline trimming cut 8 bases from V and 7 bases from J; bases unmatched to any gene: 10. Germline lookup yields CDR1 GTSNPN and CDR2 SVGIG (reference sequence). This CDR3 has 13 residues. The CDR3 DNA reads TGTGCCCTTCAGGGGGGCGAGGGTGAAAAACTGTTTTTT. The encoded protein is CALQGGEGEKLFF. The whole variable domain, remainder taken from reference TRBV30 and TRBJ1-4, is SQTIHQWPATLVQPVGSPLSLECTVEGTSNPNLYWYRQAAGRGLQLLFYSVGIGQISSEVPQNLSASRPQDRQFILSSKKLLLSDSGFYLCALQGGEGEKLFFGSGTQLSVL.

This sequence joins TRBV30 and TRBJ2-1; 9 nucleotides line up with TRBD1. Germline V gene data show CDR1 as GTSNPN and CDR2 as SVGIG (reference sequence). This CDR3 contains 15 residues. The trim removed 1 base at V and 0 bases at J, leaving 1 base unmatched. The CDR3 DNA sequence: TGTGCCTGGAGTGAGGGACAGGGCTCCTACAATGAGCAGTTCTTC. It encodes CAWSEGQGSYNEQFF.

This clone was seen only a few times. CDR3 loop: CASSNAGNPAEAFF. In DNA, the CDR3 is TGTGCCAGCAGCAACGCAGGGAATCCGGCTGAAGCTTTCTTT. V and J are TRBV6-5 and TRBJ1-1, with a tentative D call TRBD1 (5 bases). V was cut by 6 bases and J by 6 bases, with 17 bases left in between. This CDR3 has 14 amino acids. CDR1 is MNHEY and CDR2 is SVGAGI in the germline V gene.

V is TRBV7-6 and J is TRBJ2-7, with D perhaps given as TRBD1 or TRBD2 (5 bases each). The CDR3 runs 14 residues. Trimming stripped 0 bases from V and 6 bases from J, with 12 bases between. CDR1 is SGHVS, CDR2 FNYEAQ, per germline. Written as DNA, the CDR3 is TGTGCCAGCAGCTTAGCTGGGGGAAACGGCGAGCAGTACTTC. Translated, it gives CASSLAGGNGEQYF.

This chain joins TRBV6-1 and TRBJ2-7; TRBD2 matches at 9 bases. Germline CDR1 is MNHNS and CDR2 is SASEGT. This CDR3 is 14 amino acids long. V dropped 10 bases and J dropped 5; count of bases not matched to a gene: 12. The CDR3 DNA is TGTGCCACCATCAAGAGCGGGGGGACCAACGAGCAGTACTTC. Protein sequence: CATIKSGGTNEQYF.

This chain connects TRBV29-1 to TRBJ2-7; no firm D call. The CDR3 runs 12 residues. The V gene lost 6 bases and the J gene lost 2 bases, with 11 bases spanning the gap. Germline CDR1 reads SQVTM; CDR2 reads ANQGSEA. In DNA form, the CDR3 reads TGCAGCGTGGTCCTACCTACCTACGAGCAGTACTTC. This translates into CSVVLPTYEQYF.